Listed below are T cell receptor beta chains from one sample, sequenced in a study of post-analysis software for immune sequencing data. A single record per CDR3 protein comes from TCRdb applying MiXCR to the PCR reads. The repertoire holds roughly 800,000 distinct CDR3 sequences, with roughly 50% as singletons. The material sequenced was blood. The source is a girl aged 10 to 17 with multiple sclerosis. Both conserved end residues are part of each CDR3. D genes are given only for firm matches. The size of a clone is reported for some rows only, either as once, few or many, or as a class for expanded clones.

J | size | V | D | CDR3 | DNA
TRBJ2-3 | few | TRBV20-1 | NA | CSARSPRPRADTQYF | TGCAGTGCTAGGTCCCCCCGCCCGAGGGCAGATACGCAGTATTTT
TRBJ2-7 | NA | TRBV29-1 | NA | CSVEPDLQGPSHEQYF | TGCAGCGTTGAACCTGACTTACAGGGTCCCAGTCACGAGCAGTACTTC
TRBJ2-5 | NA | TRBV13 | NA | CASSSATEGQGRETQYF | TGTGCCAGCAGCTCAGCCACGGAGGGCCAGGGGAGAGAGACCCAGTACTTC
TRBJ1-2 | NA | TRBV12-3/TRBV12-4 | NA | CASIDGWGGYTF | TGTGCCAGCATCGACGGCTGGGGTGGCTACACCTTC
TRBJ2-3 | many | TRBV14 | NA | CASSQSPDTQYF | TGTGCCAGCAGCCAGAGTCCAGATACGCAGTATTTT
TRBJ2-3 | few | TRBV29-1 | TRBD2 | CSGEAGGGDTQYF | TGCAGCGGCGAAGCGGGAGGGGGCGATACGCAGTATTTT
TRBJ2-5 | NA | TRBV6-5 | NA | CASSYAAQETQYF | TGTGCCAGCAGTTACGCAGCACAAGAGACCCAGTACTTC
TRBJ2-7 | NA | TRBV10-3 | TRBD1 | CVITSDRDAYEQYF | TGTGTCATCACCTCGGACAGGGACGCGTACGAGCAGTACTTC
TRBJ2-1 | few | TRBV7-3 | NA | CASSPSGMPSINEQFF | TGTGCCAGCAGCCCTTCCGGGATGCCTAGCATCAATGAGCAGTTCTTC
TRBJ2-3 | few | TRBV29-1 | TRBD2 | CSVRPLGLAGGSDTQYF | TGCAGCGTCCGCCCTCTTGGACTAGCGGGAGGATCAGATACGCAGTATTTT
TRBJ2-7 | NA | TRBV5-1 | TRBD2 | CASRRDGGLYEQYF | TGCGCCAGCAGGCGGGACGGGGGACTATACGAGCAGTACTTC
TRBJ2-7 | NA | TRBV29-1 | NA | CSVDRGVRGEQYF | TGCAGCGTTGATAGGGGCGTGAGGGGCGAGCAGTACTTC
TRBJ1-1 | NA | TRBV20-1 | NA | CSARDLQGIRSTEAFF | TGCAGTGCTAGAGATCTACAGGGAATTCGGAGCACTGAAGCTTTCTTT
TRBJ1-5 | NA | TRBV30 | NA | CACDTQGYQPQHF | TGTGCCTGTGATACACAGGGATATCAGCCCCAGCATTTT
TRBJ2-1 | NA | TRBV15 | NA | CATSREGTQTNEQFF | TGTGCCACCAGCAGAGAGGGGACCCAAACCAATGAGCAGTTCTTC
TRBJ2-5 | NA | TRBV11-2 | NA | CASSLDLGYSPEETQYF | TGTGCCAGCAGCTTAGATCTAGGCTATTCCCCCGAAGAGACCCAGTACTTC
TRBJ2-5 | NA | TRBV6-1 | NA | CASERSETQYF | TGTGCATCGGAAAGGAGTGAGACCCAGTACTTC
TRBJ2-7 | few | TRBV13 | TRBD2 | CASSYKTSGRPYEQYF | TGTGCCAGCAGCTACAAGACTAGCGGTAGACCCTACGAGCAGTACTTC
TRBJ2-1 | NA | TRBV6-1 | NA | CASSEAGARGSYNEQFF | TGTGCCAGCAGTGAAGCGGGTGCACGCGGCTCCTACAATGAGCAGTTCTTC
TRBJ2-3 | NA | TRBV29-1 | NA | CSGGSLTDTQYF | TGCAGCGGAGGGTCACTGACAGATACGCAGTATTTT
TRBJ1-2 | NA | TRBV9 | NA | CASSVGNYGYTF | TGTGCCAGCAGCGTGGGTAACTATGGCTACACCTTC